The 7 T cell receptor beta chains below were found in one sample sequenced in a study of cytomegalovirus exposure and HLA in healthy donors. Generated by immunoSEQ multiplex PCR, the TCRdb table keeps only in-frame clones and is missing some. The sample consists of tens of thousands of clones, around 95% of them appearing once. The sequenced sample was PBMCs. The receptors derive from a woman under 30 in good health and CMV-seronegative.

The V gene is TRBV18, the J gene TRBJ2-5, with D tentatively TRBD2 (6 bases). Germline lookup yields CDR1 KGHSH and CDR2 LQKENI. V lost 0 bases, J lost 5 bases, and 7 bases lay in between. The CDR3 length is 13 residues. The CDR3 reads CASSPPSGETQYF. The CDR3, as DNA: TGTGCCAGCTCACCACCCAGCGGGGAGACCCAGTACTTC.

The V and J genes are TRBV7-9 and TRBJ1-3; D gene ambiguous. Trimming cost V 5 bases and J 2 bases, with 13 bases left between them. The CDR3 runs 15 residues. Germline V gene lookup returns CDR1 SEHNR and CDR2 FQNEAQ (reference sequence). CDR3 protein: CASSVTEGAGNTIYF. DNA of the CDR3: TGTGCCAGCAGCGTCACCGAGGGCGCTGGAAACACCATATATTTT.

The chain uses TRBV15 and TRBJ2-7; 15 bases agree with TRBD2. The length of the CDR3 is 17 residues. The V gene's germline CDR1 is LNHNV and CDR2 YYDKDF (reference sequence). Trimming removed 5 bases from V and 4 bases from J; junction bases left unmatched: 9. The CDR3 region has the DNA TGTGCCACCAGCTATTCATCCGGGACTAGCGGGGGGTACGAGCAGTACTTC. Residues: CATSYSSGTSGGYEQYF.

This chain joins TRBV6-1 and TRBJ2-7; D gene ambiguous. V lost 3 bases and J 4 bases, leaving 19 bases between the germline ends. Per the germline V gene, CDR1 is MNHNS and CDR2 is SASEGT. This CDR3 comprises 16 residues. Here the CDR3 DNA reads TGTGCCAGCAGTGATTCCCCCGTGTCTAGATCGTACGAGCAGTACTTC. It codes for CASSDSPVSRSYEQYF.

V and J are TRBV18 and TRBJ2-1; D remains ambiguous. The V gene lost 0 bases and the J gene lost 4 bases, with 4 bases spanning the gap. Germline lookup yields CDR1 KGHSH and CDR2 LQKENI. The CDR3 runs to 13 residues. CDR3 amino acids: CASSPPSYNEQFF. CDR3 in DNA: TGTGCCAGCTCACCACCCTCTTACAATGAGCAGTTCTTC.

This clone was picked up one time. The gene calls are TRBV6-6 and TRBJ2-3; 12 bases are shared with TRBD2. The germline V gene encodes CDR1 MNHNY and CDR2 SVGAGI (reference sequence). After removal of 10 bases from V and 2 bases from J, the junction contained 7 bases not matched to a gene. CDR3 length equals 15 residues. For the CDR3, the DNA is TGTGCCACCGTAACTAGCGGGGGGCTCACAGATACGCAGTATTTT. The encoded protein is CATVTSGGLTDTQYF.

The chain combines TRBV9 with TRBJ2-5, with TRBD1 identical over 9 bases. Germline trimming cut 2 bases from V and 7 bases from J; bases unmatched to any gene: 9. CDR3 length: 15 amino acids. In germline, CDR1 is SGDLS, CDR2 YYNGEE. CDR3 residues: CASSVGTGWGGTQYF. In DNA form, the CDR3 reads TGTGCCAGCAGCGTCGGGACAGGGTGGGGGGGGACCCAGTACTTC.